The sequence of this T cell receptor beta chain was determined in a study of shared clonotypes between healthy human individuals. Germline V gene sequence: CDR1 SGHRS, CDR2 YFSETQ. CDR3 size: 15 residues. The V end lost 0 bases, the J end lost 1 base, and 11 bases lay between the germline ends. Generated by immunoSEQ multiplex PCR, the TCRdb table keeps only in-frame clones and is missing some. The sample carries a few million clones, 93% recorded once. The source material was naive CD4+ T cells from PBMCs. Subset defined: CD45RA+ positively selected. The rearrangement uses TRBV5-1 and TRBJ2-7; no reliable D call. The clonotype comes from a man between 18 and 35 years old in good health. Some clones in this sample may be carry-over from other donors' samples. This chain's CDR3 is CASSLGSSWSYEQYF. The DNA for the CDR3 is TGCGCCAGCAGCTTGGGGTCAAGTTGGTCCTACGAGCAGTACTTC.